A single sample gave rise to the 21 T cell receptor beta chains below, sequenced in a study of immune evolution from preneoplasia to lung adenocarcinoma. Using immunoSEQ multiplex PCR, the repertoire was profiled, and TCRdb retains in-frame clones only, with some absent. The data hold about 4,300 clones, with approximately 90% observed a single time. What was sequenced was FFPE lung adenocarcinoma in situ tissue. The receptor set was obtained from a person aged 60-79 years with lung adenocarcinoma.

CDR3 coding DNA: TGTGCCAGCAGTTTAGGACAGGGCAATCAGCCCCAGCATTTT. As protein: CASSLGQGNQPQHF. The rearrangement joins TRBV27 to TRBJ1-5, with TRBD1 matching over 7 bases. V trimming: 2 bases; J trimming: 2 bases; junction bases outside the gene matches: 0. This CDR3 contains 14 residues. Per germline, CDR1 MNHEY and CDR2 SMNVEV (reference sequence).

The rearrangement joins TRBV30 to TRBJ2-3; 13 bases line up with TRBD2. This CDR3 region has 14 residues. J lost 3 bases, V lost 3 bases, and 0 bases had no gene match. CDR1 is GTSNPN, CDR2 SVGIG, per germline (reference sequence). The CDR3 sequence is CAWRLAGGTDTQYF. CDR3 DNA: TGTGCCTGGAGACTAGCGGGAGGGACAGATACGCAGTATTTT. The full variable domain, with the rest looked up from reference TRBV30 and TRBJ2-3, is SQTIHQWPATLVQPVGSPLSLECTVEGTSNPNLYWYRQAAGRGLQLLFYSVGIGQISSEVPQNLSASRPQDRQFILSSKKLLLSDSGFYLCAWRLAGGTDTQYFGPGTRLTVL.

This clone has a single count. This chain links TRBV7-9 with TRBJ2-5; the D is unclear. Germline assignment: CDR1 SEHNR and CDR2 FQNEAQ (reference sequence). The length of the CDR3 is 14 residues. The V end was cut by 5 bases, the J end by 4 bases, with 14 bases between. The chain's CDR3 is CASSHEAMAETQYF. CDR3 coding DNA: TGTGCCAGCAGCCATGAGGCGATGGCAGAGACCCAGTACTTC. The entire variable domain, with the rest obtained from reference TRBV7-9 and TRBJ2-5, is as follows: DTGVSQNPRHKITKRGQNVTFRCDPISEHNRLYWYRQTLGQGPEFLTYFQNEAQLEKSRLLSDRFSAERPKGSFSTLEIQRTEQGDSAMYLCASSHEAMAETQYFGPGTRLLVL.

V is TRBV29-1 and J is TRBJ2-3; D remains unclear. V lost 3 bases to trimming and J lost 6 bases, with 10 bases between them. Germline values: CDR1 SQVTM, CDR2 ANQGSEA. The CDR3 is 12 residues long. The CDR3 nucleotides are TGCAGCGTTGACATTGATGGGGATACGCAGTATTTT. Protein sequence: CSVDIDGDTQYF.

The table lists this clone with a count of one. The rearrangement uses TRBV18 and TRBJ2-1; D gene ambiguous. V was clipped by 5 bases and J by 12 bases, with 17 bases between them. CDR3 size: 13 residues. Germline V CDR1 and CDR2: KGHSH, LQKENI. The CDR3 DNA reads as TGTGCCAGCTCATCTCAACCAGAAAGTGTGCAGTTCTTC. Translation: CASSSQPESVQFF.

This clone was seen a single time. The J gene is TRBJ1-1, the V gene TRBV6-1, with D unclear. This CDR3 comprises 13 residues. Germline V CDR1 and CDR2: MNHNS, SASEGT. The ends were cut back, 8 bases at V and 9 bases at J, with 19 bases in the middle. DNA for the CDR3: TGTGCCAGCCTTAGCGTGGGTTTGGGCAAAGCTTTCTTT. Amino acid sequence: CASLSVGLGKAFF.

The chain uses TRBV5-1 and TRBJ1-4; D is unclear. The germline V and J ends were trimmed by 0 bases and 6 bases, with 9 bases remaining between them. Germline lookup yields CDR1 SGHRS and CDR2 YFSETQ. This CDR3 has 14 amino acids. The DNA for the CDR3 is TGCGCCAGCAGCTTGGTAGGAGTCGATGAAAAACTGTTTTTT. The encoded protein is CASSLVGVDEKLFF.

CDR3 loop: CASSYGTQETQYF. The DNA for the CDR3 is TGCGCCAGCAGCTACGGGACACAAGAGACCCAGTACTTC. The rearrangement joins TRBV5-1 to TRBJ2-5; TRBD1 might be the D (6 bases). V was pared by 3 bases and J by 2 bases, with 8 bases between. Germline V gives CDR1 SGHRS, CDR2 YFSETQ. The CDR3 totals 13 residues.

This clone appeared a single time. The CDR3 region has the DNA TGTGCCAGCAGCGTAGGACTAGGGAGGGAGACCCAGTACTTC. Protein: CASSVGLGRETQYF. This sequence joins TRBV9 and TRBJ2-5; D perhaps matches TRBD2 (6 bases). With 0 bases removed from V and 5 bases from J, the gap between germline ends came to 11 bases. This CDR3 region has 14 residues. Germline CDR1 and CDR2: SGDLS and YYNGEE.

The chain combines TRBV15 with TRBJ2-2; 7 bases are a match to TRBD2. Germline values: CDR1 LNHNV, CDR2 YYDKDF (reference sequence). This CDR3 is 16 amino acids long. Losses at the gene ends were 8 bases for V and 2 bases for J; bases not matched to a gene: 11. For the CDR3, the DNA is TGTGCCACCCGCGCGCCGGCTAGCGGTAACACCGGGGAGCTGTTTTTT. Its translation is CATRAPASGNTGELFF. The full variable domain, in which reference TRBV15 and TRBJ2-2 provide the parts outside the CDR3, is DAMVIQNPRYQVTQFGKPVTLSCSQTLNHNVMYWYQQKSSQAPKLLFHYYDKDFNNEADTPDNFQSRRPNTSFCFLDIRSPGLGDTAMYLCATRAPASGNTGELFFGEGSRLTVL.

The rearrangement uses TRBV4-2 and TRBJ2-1; D is possibly TRBD1 or TRBD2 (5 bases each). The CDR3 has 15 amino acids. Per the germline V gene, CDR1 is LGHNA and CDR2 is YNFKEQ. Trimming removed 0 bases from V and 4 bases from J, with 10 bases in between. The CDR3 loop is CASSQDRDVYNEQFF. CDR3 sequence (DNA): TGTGCCAGCAGCCAAGACCGGGACGTATACAATGAGCAGTTCTTC.

The CDR3 is CASNTIRETDSPLHF. CDR3 sequence (DNA): TGCGCCAGCAACACCATCCGGGAAACAGATTCACCCCTCCACTTT. V gene TRBV4-1 combines with J gene TRBJ1-6, with unresolved D. The CDR3 has 15 amino acids. Germline CDR1 MGHRA, CDR2 YSYEKL. Trimming shortened V by 7 bases and J by 8 bases, and 18 bases separated the two germline ends.

The rearrangement links TRBV7-2 to TRBJ1-2; 8 positions agree with TRBD1. CDR3 size: 12 residues. V shed 5 bases and J 8 bases; nucleotides not matched to a gene: 4. Germline CDR1 is SGHTA and CDR2 is FQGNSA. The CDR3 loop reads CASSLGTGGYTF. CDR3 DNA: TGTGCCAGCAGCCTAGGGACAGGAGGCTACACCTTC. Full variable domain (rest looked up from reference TRBV7-2 and TRBJ1-2): GAGVSQSPSNKVTEKGKDVELRCDPISGHTALYWYRQSLGQGLEFLIYFQGNSAPDKSGLPSDRFSAERTGGSVSTLTIQRTQQEDSAVYLCASSLGTGGYTFGSGTRLTVV.

This clone showed up just a few times. The rearrangement links TRBV28 to TRBJ1-2; D not certain. The CDR3 runs 14 residues. V shed 1 base and J shed 8 bases, with 14 bases lying between them. Germline V gene sequence: CDR1 MDHEN, CDR2 SYDVKM. As DNA, the CDR3 is TGTGCCAGCAGTTTATCAGGCCCCTATAGAGGCTACACCTTC. Translating it yields CASSLSGPYRGYTF.

The V and J genes are TRBV11-2 and TRBJ1-2, with a possible D match to TRBD1 (5 bases). The V gene's germline CDR1 is SGHAT and CDR2 FQNNGV. The length of the CDR3 is 16 residues. V shed 5 bases and J shed 3 bases, with 19 bases lying between them. This CDR3 reads CASSPRGIRDDYGYTF. CDR3 coding DNA: TGTGCCAGCAGCCCACGCGGAATACGGGACGACTATGGCTACACCTTC.

The chain uses TRBV18 and TRBJ1-2; 7 positions match TRBD1. CDR1 KGHSH and CDR2 LQKENI come from the germline V gene. The CDR3 sequence is 13 residues long. Trimming took 1 base from V and 8 from J; bases not matched to a gene: 4. CDR3 coding DNA: TGTGCCAGCTCACCACAGGGGGCGAAGGGCTACACCTTC. Residues: CASSPQGAKGYTF.

This rearrangement joins TRBV7-2 to TRBJ1-1; D unresolved. CDR3 size: 15 residues. Trimming shortened V by 5 bases and J by 4 bases, and 17 bases separated the two germline ends. Germline V gives CDR1 SGHTA, CDR2 FQGNSA. This chain's CDR3 is CASSPRAKLGTEAFF. CDR3 nucleotide sequence: TGTGCCAGCAGCCCGCGCGCAAAACTGGGCACTGAAGCTTTCTTT.

V gene TRBV11-3 combines with J gene TRBJ2-3; D is perhaps TRBD1 (5 bases). The CDR3 runs to 12 residues. Looked up from germline, CDR1 is SGHNT and CDR2 is YENEEA. The V end lost 4 bases, the J end lost 3 bases, and 5 bases lay between the germline ends. CDR3 nucleotide sequence: TGTGCCAGCAGCTCAGGGACAGATACGCAGTATTTT. It translates to CASSSGTDTQYF.

The gene calls are TRBV27 and TRBJ2-5, with D perhaps given as TRBD1 or TRBD2 (5 bases each). Trimming left V 4 bases short and J 3 bases short, with 24 bases between. This CDR3 contains 18 residues. Germline V gene lookup returns CDR1 MNHEY and CDR2 SMNVEV (reference sequence). CDR3 residues: CASSSQYPGQGEEETQYF. The CDR3 nucleotides are TGTGCCAGCAGTTCTCAGTATCCGGGGCAGGGAGAGGAAGAGACCCAGTACTTC.

The rearrangement links TRBV7-2 to TRBJ2-7; 11 bases are shared with TRBD2. The length of the CDR3 is 16 residues. Germline lookup yields CDR1 SGHTA and CDR2 FQGNSA. V was clipped by 4 bases and J by 6 bases; unmatched bases: 11. The CDR3 spells CASSSVSGRASGEQYF. The CDR3 DNA reads as TGTGCCAGCAGCTCGGTTAGCGGGAGGGCCTCGGGCGAGCAGTACTTC.

J is TRBJ1-1 and V is TRBV28; D call uncertain. V was cut by 6 bases and J by 8 bases, with 13 bases left in between. Germline loops: CDR1 MDHEN, CDR2 SYDVKM. The CDR3 contains 12 residues. As DNA, the CDR3 is TGTGCCAGCAGGGACCCCGGCAGGGAAGCTTTCTTT. This translates into CASRDPGREAFF.